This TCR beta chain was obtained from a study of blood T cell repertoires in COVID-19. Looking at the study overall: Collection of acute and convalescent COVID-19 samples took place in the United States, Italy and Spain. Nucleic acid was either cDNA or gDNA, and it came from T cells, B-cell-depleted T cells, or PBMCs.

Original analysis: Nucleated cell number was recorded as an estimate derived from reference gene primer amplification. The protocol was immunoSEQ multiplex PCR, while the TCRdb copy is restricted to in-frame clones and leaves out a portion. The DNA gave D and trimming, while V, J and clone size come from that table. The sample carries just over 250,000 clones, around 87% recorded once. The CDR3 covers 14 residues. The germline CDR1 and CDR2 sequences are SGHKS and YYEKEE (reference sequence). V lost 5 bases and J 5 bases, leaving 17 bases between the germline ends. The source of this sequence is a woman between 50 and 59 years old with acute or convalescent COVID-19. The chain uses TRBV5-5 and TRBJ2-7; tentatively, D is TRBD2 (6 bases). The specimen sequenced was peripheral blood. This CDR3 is CASSSPSGSDEQYF. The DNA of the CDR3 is TGTGCCAGCAGTTCCCCGTCCGGGAGTGACGAGCAGTACTTC.